This T cell receptor beta chain emerged from a study of response to subunit inactivated influenza vaccine (dated by TCRdb to 2017 to 2018). At the level of the whole study: The study used deep quantitative T cell receptor repertoire profiling to track responses to a trivalent subunit inactivated influenza vaccine.

Library method: RT-PCR. TCRdb shows the sequencer as Illumina HiSeq 2500. TCRdb handled the public reads itself, with Q25 trimming in fastp and clone calling in MiXCR, and kept productive beta chains. Rows matching on CDR3 protein sequence are summarized as one entry with the most common DNA and genes. Counted in this sample were about 540,000 distinct CDR3 sequences; roughly 25% of them appeared once. Clones ranked in the top ten supply 2.5% to 3% of the sample. This clonotype was detected many times. No cognate antigen has been identified for it. The record has no base qualities; no much larger clone is one base away. What the authors observed across the whole study: It was suggested by the authors that each seasonal influenza vaccination may recruit only a limited number of new T cells.

V and J lose 4 bases and 6 bases, and a span of 8 bases separates them. The germline V gene (reference sequence) sets CDR1 to SEHNR and CDR2 to FQNEAQ. From its cysteine to its phenylalanine, the CDR3 spans 12 amino acids. The entry retains the CDR3 DNA only, 36 bases that are in frame from base 1. These same data were also listed under a study on T cells expressing NK-cell markers. In that second paper, the authors write: TCR beta cDNA libraries were prepared using 5'RACE template switching, which introduced a universal primer site and unique molecular identifiers. In sorted CD3+CD56+NKG2C+, CD3+CD56+NKG2C- and CD3+CD56-NKG2C+ T-cell subsets from several donors, TCR beta-chain repertoires were profiled. Of the eight sequenced donors, seven were found to be HCMV-seropositive and one was found to be HCMV-seronegative. In several experiments an anti-gammadeltaTCR antibody was added to restrict sorting to alphabetaTCR-expressing T cells. In more than 5 donors, the dominant CD3+CD56+NKG2C+ clonotypes ranked among the top 10 CD8+ clonotypes, making up about 1.0-8% of CD8+ T cells. Those dominant clonotypes were again the most abundant among CD3+CD56-NKG2C+ cells in a handful of donors, at about 28.3-60.1%. Whether the expanded NKG2C-expressing T cell clones were specific for HCMV antigens remained unclear. The eight sequenced donors were randomly selected healthy volunteers, three men and five women. HCMV-specific IgG was detected in serum with a commercial ELISA kit to determine HCMV serostatus. Peripheral blood mononuclear cells were isolated from blood by Ficoll density gradient centrifugation. Using Miltenyi isolation kits, CD4+ and CD8+ T cells were isolated from PBMC through magnetic immunoseparation. Synthesis of cDNA was primed from the TCR beta constant segment and was followed by two consecutive PCR amplification steps. Libraries were sequenced as 2 x 150 bp reads on Illumina HiSeq 2000/2500, MiSeq or NextSeq. MIGEC was used to demultiplex reads and group reads by UMI, and MiTCR was used to assemble and quantify clonotypes. Only TCR cDNA sequences supported by at least two reads were kept to exclude erroneous sequences. The tcR package was used for downstream repertoire analysis, with clonotypes matched between fractions based on CDR3 nucleotide sequence plus V segment. VDJmatch was used to annotate antigen specificity against VDJdb, with one amino acid substitution in CDR3 permitted.

The sequences come from CD4+ T cells sorted from PBMCs, collected about 13 days after vaccination. This clonotype was sampled from a man over 45 who received an inactivated influenza vaccine. Donor details come from another sample of the same person, matched by shared clones. The sequence links TRBV7-9 to TRBJ2-3, with TRBD1 as a weak D call on 7 bases. The CDR3 amino acid sequence is: CASSSGGDTQYF. The bases are TGTGCCAGCAGCTCAGGGGGGGATACGCAGTATTTT.